This note documents a single T cell receptor (beta chain) sequence. The sample holds a few counts of this clone. This clone's antigen is unknown. It has no much larger one-base neighbor in the sample; base qualities were not kept. The data were obtained in a study of PD-1 blockade in classical Hodgkin lymphoma (dated by TCRdb to about 2020). Background on the whole study: Nivolumab dosing was 3 mg/kg intravenously every 2 weeks, continuing until either disease progression or unacceptable toxicity. To define a peripheral blood immune signature of response to PD-1 blockade in classical Hodgkin lymphoma, the study combined TCR beta sequencing with CyTOF.

The time point tag for this specimen amounts to: cycle 2 day 1 (C2D1) of nivolumab. Every trial patient had relapsed after autologous stem cell transplantation, and cohorts A, B and C differed in prior brentuximab vedotin exposure. The trial cohort comprised more than 55 patients with relapsed/refractory classical Hodgkin lymphoma whose best overall responses were complete response, partial response or progressive disease. In the multi-cohort phase II CheckMate 205 trial, trial patients received single-agent nivolumab. An independent review committee assessed best overall response by applying the 2007 International Working Group response criteria. PBMCs from the trial were collected at three points: immediately before nivolumab initiation (C1D1), and during therapy at cycle 2 day 1 and cycle 4 day 1. Peripheral blood was collected in 8 mL Vacutainer Cell Preparation Tubes, from which PBMCs were isolated by centrifugation and then cryopreserved.

Paper-wide results and their limitations: CD4+ but not CD8+ TCR diversity rose significantly by C4D1 (p=0.0027 vs p=0.16), most apparent in complete responders (p=0.02). The study was limited to a single clinical trial cohort, and causes of repertoire differences, possibly disease activity or prior therapy, remained undefined. Trial patients with a complete response had baseline diversity similar to that of newly diagnosed patients, while partial responders and progressors had significantly lower diversity. Diversity was lower in patients who began nivolumab less than 1 year after ASCT, so these patients were left out of later analyses to avoid confounding by immune reconstitution. Newly diagnosed patients were reported to have lower baseline TCR diversity than healthy donors, and relapsed/refractory patients were reported to have lower baseline TCR diversity still.

CDR1 MDHEN and CDR2 SYDVKM were looked up in the germline V gene. Trimming at the junction amounts to 4 bases on V and 8 bases on J, and the germline ends lie 17 bases apart. The CDR3, from cysteine to phenylalanine, totals 14 residues. Of all the DNA, just the CDR3 is kept, 42 bases in frame from base 1. The Qiagen DNeasy kit was used to extract genomic DNA from unsorted PBMCs and from the negatively selected CD4+ and CD8+ fractions. Using primers that anneal to V and J segments, immunoSEQ multiplex PCR amplified the TCR beta CDR3 regions. A synthetic immune receptor repertoire was used to minimize amplification bias, and any residual bias was removed computationally once sequencing was done. Processing in the source paper ran as follows. Custom Python scripts were used to quantify repertoire diversity as the Shannon entropy index. Unsorted, CD4+ and CD8+ repertoires were examined separately, except in combined analyses, for which CD4+ and CD8+ sequences were merged in silico. A clone counted as expanded when the clone's frequency after treatment rose at least 2-fold relative to C1D1, and clones undetected at baseline were given a pseudocount of 0.5. Singleton clones were defined as clones with 0 or 1 copy at C1D1, and non-singleton clones were defined as clones with 2 or more copies. Clones expanded in unsorted samples were labelled as CD4+, CD8+ or unknown by matching protein sequences in sorted samples from the same patient. Wilcoxon tests were applied to paired samples to test diversity changes from C1D1 to C4D1. TCRdb holds this immuneACCESS table with in-frame rearrangements only. Some clones are missing; in checked studies, unresolved V genes explain under half, and the rest has no known cause. The V and J calls and clone size were taken over from that table, and D and trimming were inferred from the DNA. Present in this sample are about 43,000 clones, roughly 72% of which were seen just once. The biggest ten clones account for about 3% of the sample.

The starting material was peripheral blood mononuclear cells (PBMCs), obtained before the second cycle of nivolumab. The chain couples TRBV28 to TRBJ1-1; no D gene call is confident. This clonotype was obtained from a human donor with classical Hodgkin lymphoma. The sequenced DNA: TGTGCCAGCAGTTCGAGGTCGTCAGGCCCAGAAGCTTTCTTT. It specifies CASSSRSSGPEAFF.